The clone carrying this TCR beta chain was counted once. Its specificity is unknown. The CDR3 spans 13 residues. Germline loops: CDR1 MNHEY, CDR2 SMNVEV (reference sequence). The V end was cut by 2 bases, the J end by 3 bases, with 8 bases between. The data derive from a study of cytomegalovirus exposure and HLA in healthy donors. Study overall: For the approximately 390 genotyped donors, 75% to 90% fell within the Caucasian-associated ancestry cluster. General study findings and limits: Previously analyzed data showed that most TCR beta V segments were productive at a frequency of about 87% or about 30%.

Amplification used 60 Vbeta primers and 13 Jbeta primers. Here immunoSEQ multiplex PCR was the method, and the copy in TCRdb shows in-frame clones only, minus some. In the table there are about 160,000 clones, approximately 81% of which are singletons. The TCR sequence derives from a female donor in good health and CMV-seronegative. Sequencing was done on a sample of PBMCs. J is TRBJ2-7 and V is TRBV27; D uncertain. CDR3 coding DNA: TGTGCCAGCAGTTTAGCACGGTTCTACGAGCAGTACTTC. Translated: CASSLARFYEQYF.